This T cell receptor beta chain was identified in a study of response to subunit inactivated influenza vaccine. Findings of the study overall: Only a handful of new T cells, the authors suggested, are recruited with each seasonal influenza vaccination.

This clonotype was seen a handful of times. Its antigen is not known. TCRdb re-called the RT-PCR reads with MiXCR, one entry per CDR3 protein. The top ten hold 1.9% of the sample, which has around 520,000 distinct CDR3 sequences, about 25% seen once. The material sequenced was CD4+ T cells sorted from PBMCs, taken more than 4 days after vaccination. The sequence came from a man aged 50 to 59 who received an inactivated influenza vaccine.

CDR3 in DNA: TGCGCCAGCAGCCAAGATTTTAGAGCGGGAGGCTCTGAGCAGTTCTTC. Translating gives CASSQDFRAGGSEQFF. The genes are TRBV4-3 and TRBJ2-1; 9 nucleotides agree with TRBD2. The CDR3 consists of 16 residues. The germline V gene encodes CDR1 LGHNA and CDR2 YSLEER. Losses at the gene ends were 0 bases for V and 9 bases for J; bases not matched to a gene: 9.